The text below deals with one T cell receptor beta chain. Antigen unknown. The assay was immunoSEQ multiplex PCR, and TCRdb's table has in-frame clones only and misses some. The sample carries about 75,000 clones, roughly 90% recorded once. The sample comes from a study of T cell clones after liver transplantation. Study as a whole: A pre-transplant mixed lymphocyte reaction with TCRbeta sequencing defined graft-donor-reactive clones followed in post-transplant blood. As an antigen-independent comparator, third-party-reactive TCRbeta sequences came from pre-transplant mixed lymphocyte reactions. Study-wide results and caveats: Post-transplant time points were not standardized, so conclusions are preliminary.

Germline V CDR1 and CDR2: SGHNT, YENEEA. The CDR3 covers 13 residues. The V gene lost 0 bases and the J gene lost 4 bases, with 6 bases spanning the gap. The source was CD4+ T cells from blood, collected before liver transplant. The rearrangement joins TRBV11-3 to TRBJ1-1, with D possibly matching TRBD1 (6 bases). The clonotype comes from a human donor who received a liver transplant. This chain's CDR3 is CASSLEQGTEAFF. For the CDR3, the DNA is TGTGCCAGCAGCTTAGAACAGGGCACTGAAGCTTTCTTT.